Below, one TCR beta chain is given with its context. The record originates from a study of blood T cell repertoires in COVID-19. Looking at the study overall: Sites across the United States, Italy and Spain contributed samples from acute and convalescent COVID-19.

The method was immunoSEQ multiplex PCR; TCRdb's version includes in-frame clones alone and lacks a portion of them. The sample lists roughly 330,000 clones; about 89% were seen once. Germline CDR1 LNHDA, CDR2 SQIVND (reference sequence). The CDR3 has 17 residues. V trimming: 6 bases; J trimming: 7 bases; junction bases outside the gene matches: 13. The receptor comes from a young woman who had recovered from COVID-19. The chain links TRBV19 to TRBJ2-1, with TRBD2 identical over 12 bases. Sequencing was carried out using PBMCs or T cells enriched from blood (not recorded which). CDR3 in amino acids: CASSYSTTSGGPNEQFF. CDR3 DNA: TGTGCCAGTAGCTACTCCACCACTAGCGGGGGGCCAAATGAGCAGTTCTTC.